The following is a T cell receptor (beta chain) sequence with its context. The antigen remains unidentified. Beta-chain TCR CDR3 regions were amplified from RNA transcripts. Second-round multiplex PCR came after a first-round RT-PCR that employed HTBI primers. Each CDR3 protein gets one entry after TCRdb re-called the multiplex PCR reads with MiXCR. Of a few hundred thousand distinct CDR3 sequences listed, approximately 35% are singletons. These data belong to a study of Graves' ophthalmopathy and Graves' hyperthyroidism. Regarding the study as a whole: Most expanded thyroid clonotypes above 0.001 frequency also appeared in blood. The model achieved approximately 71% sensitivity and over 72% specificity for ophthalmopathy progression.

Lactation, pregnancy, uncontrolled infections and other autoimmune diseases were all grounds for excluding patients. Diagnostic conclusions were grounded in clinical symptoms, serum thyroxine, TRAb, thyroid ultrasound and orbital computed tomography. The CDR3 has 17 residues. Deletions cut 4 bases from V and 0 bases from J, with 13 bases between. Germline lookup yields CDR1 SGHAT and CDR2 FQNNGV. The TCR originated in an adult man with Graves' hyperthyroidism. Material for sequencing was peripheral blood or thyroid tissue (not recorded which). The gene calls are TRBV11-2 and TRBJ2-6; possibly TRBD1 for D (5 bases). CDR3 DNA sequence: TGTGCCAGCAGCTCACCAGGGCCTAGCTCTGGGGCCAACGTCCTGACTTTC. Translation: CASSSPGPSSGANVLTF. Looking up the rest from reference TRBV11-2 and TRBJ2-6 gives the full variable domain: EAGVAQSPRYKIIEKRQSVAFWCNPISGHATLYWYQQILGQGPKLLIQFQNNGVVDDSQLPKDRFSAERLKGVDSTLKIQPAKLEDSAVYLCASSSPGPSSGANVLTFGAGSRLTVL.